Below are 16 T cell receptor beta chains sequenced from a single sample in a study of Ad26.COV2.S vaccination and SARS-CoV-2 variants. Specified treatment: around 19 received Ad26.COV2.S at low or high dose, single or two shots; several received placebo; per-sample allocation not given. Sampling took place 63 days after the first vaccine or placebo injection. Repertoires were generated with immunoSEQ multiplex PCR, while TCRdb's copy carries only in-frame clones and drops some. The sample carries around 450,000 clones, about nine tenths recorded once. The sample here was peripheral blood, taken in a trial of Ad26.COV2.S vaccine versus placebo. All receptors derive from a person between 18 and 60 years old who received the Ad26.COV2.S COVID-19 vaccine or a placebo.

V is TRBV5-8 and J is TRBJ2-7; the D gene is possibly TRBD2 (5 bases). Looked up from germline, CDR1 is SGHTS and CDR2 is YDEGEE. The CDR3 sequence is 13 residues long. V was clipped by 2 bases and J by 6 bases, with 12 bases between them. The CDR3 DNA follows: TGTGCCAGCAGCTTCCTAGCTTCCCGCGAGCAGTACTTC. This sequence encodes CASSFLASREQYF.

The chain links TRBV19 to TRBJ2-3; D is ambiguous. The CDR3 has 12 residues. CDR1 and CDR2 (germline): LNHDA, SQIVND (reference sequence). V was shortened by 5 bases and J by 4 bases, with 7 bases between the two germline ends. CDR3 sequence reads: CASSGKADTQYF. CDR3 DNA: TGTGCCAGTAGTGGGAAGGCAGATACGCAGTATTTT.

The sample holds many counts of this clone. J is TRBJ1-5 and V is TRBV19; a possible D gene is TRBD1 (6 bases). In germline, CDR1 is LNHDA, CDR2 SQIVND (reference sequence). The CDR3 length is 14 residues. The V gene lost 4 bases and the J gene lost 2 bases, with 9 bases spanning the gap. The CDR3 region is CASSTHRGNQPQHF. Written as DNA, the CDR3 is TGTGCCAGTAGTACCCACAGGGGCAATCAGCCCCAGCATTTT.

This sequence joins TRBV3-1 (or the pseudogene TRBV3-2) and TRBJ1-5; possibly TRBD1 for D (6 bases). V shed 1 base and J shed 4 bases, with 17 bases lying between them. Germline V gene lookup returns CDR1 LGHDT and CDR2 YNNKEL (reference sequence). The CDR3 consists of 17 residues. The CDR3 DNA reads TGTGCCAGCAGCCAAGGACCCAGGGGCCGGGGAAATCAGCCCCAGCATTTT. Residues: CASSQGPRGRGNQPQHF.

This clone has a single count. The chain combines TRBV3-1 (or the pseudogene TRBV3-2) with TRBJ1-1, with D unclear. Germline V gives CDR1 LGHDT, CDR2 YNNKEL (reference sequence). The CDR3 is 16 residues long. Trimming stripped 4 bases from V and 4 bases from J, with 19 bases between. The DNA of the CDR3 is TGTGCCAGCAGCCCCACAGCCCAGTCGATGGGCACTGAAGCTTTCTTT. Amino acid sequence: CASSPTAQSMGTEAFF.

The CDR3 spells CASSRIAGLTDTQYF. DNA of the CDR3: TGTGCCAGTAGTAGAATAGCGGGCCTCACAGATACGCAGTATTTT. This chain links TRBV19 with TRBJ2-3, with 7 bases fitting TRBD2. CDR1 and CDR2 from the germline V gene are LNHDA and SQIVND (reference sequence). Trimming took 4 bases from V and 2 from J; bases not matched to a gene: 6. The CDR3 covers 15 residues.

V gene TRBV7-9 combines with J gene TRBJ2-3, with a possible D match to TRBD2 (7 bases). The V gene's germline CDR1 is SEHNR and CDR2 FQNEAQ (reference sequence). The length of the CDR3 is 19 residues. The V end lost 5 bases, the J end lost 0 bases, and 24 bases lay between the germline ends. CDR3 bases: TGTGCCAGCAGCCCCATTAGGGGGGGGCCAGATTCTAGCACAGATACGCAGTATTTT. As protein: CASSPIRGGPDSSTDTQYF.

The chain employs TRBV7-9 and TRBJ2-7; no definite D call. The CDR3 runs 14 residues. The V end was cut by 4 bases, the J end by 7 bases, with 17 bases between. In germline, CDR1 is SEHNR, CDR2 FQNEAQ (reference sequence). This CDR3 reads CASSYLSAALEQYF. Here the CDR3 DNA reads TGTGCCAGCAGCTACCTTTCGGCCGCCTTGGAGCAGTACTTC.

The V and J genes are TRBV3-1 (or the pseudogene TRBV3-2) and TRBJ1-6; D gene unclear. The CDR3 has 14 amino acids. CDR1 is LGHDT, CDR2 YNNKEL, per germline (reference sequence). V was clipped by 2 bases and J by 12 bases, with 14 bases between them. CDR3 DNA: TGTGCCAGCAGCCAACTAGATGGTGATGTACCCCTCCACTTT. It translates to CASSQLDGDVPLHF.

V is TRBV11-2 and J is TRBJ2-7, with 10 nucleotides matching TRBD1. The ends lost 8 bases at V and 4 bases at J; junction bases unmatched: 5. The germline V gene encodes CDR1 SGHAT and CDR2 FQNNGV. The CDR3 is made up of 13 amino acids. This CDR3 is CASAGQGFYEQYF. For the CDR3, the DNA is TGTGCCAGCGCGGGACAGGGGTTTTACGAGCAGTACTTC.

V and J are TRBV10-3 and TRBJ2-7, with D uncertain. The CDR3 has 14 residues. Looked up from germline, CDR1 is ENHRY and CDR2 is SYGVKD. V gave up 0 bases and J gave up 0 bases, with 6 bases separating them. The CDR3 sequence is CAISESGNSYEQYF. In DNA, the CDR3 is TGTGCCATCAGTGAGTCGGGCAACTCCTACGAGCAGTACTTC.

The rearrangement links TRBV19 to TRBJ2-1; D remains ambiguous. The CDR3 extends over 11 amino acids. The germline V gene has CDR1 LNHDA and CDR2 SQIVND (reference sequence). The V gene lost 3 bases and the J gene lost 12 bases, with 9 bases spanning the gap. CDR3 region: CASSIDESQFF. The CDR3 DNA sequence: TGTGCCAGTAGTATTGATGAGTCGCAGTTCTTC. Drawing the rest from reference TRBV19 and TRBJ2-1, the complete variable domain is DGGITQSPKYLFRKEGQNVTLSCEQNLNHDAMYWYRQDPGQGLRLIYYSQIVNDFQKGDIAEGYSVSREKKESFPLTVTSAQKNPTAFYLCASSIDESQFFGPGTRLTVL.

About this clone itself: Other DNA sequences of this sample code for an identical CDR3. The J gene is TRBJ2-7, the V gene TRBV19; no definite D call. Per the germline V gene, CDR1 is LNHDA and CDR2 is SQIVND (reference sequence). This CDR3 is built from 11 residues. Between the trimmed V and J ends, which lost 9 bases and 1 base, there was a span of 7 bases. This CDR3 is CASGDSYEQYF. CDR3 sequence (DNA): TGTGCCAGCGGCGATTCCTACGAGCAGTACTTC.

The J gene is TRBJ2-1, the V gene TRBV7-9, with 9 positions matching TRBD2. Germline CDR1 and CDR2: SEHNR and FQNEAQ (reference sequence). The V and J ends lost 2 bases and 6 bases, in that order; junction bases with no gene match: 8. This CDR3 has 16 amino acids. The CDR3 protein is CASSLTVAGVANEQFF. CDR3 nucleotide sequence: TGTGCCAGCAGCTTAACGGTAGCGGGAGTAGCCAATGAGCAGTTCTTC.

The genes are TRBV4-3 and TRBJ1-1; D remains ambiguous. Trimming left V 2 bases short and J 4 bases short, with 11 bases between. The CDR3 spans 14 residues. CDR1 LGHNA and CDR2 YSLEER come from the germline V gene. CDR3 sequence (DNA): TGCGCCAGCAGCCAAACTTTCATGGCCACTGAAGCTTTCTTT. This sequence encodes CASSQTFMATEAFF.

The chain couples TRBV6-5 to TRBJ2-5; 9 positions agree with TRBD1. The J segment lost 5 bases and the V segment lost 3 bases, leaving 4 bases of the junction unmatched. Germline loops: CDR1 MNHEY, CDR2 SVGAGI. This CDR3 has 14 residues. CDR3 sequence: CASSYDRGVETQYF. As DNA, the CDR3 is TGTGCCAGCAGTTATGACAGGGGGGTTGAGACCCAGTACTTC.